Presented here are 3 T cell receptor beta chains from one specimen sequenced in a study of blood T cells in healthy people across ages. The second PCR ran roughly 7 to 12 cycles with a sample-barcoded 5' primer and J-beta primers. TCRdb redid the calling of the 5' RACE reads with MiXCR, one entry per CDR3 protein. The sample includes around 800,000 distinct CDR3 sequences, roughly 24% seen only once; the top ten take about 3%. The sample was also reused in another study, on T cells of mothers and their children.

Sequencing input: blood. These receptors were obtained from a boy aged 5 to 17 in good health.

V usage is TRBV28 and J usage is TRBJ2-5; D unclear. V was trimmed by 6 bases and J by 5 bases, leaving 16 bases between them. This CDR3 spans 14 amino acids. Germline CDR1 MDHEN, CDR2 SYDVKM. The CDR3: CASRRTALRETQYF. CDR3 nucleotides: TGTGCCAGCAGGAGGACCGCCCTCAGGGAGACCCAGTACTTC. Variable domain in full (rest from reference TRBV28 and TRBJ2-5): DVKVTQSSRYLVKRTGEKVFLECVQDMDHENMFWYRQDPGLGLRLIYFSYDVKMKEKGDIPEGYSVSREKKERFSLILESASTNQTSMYLCASRRTALRETQYFGPGTRLLVL.

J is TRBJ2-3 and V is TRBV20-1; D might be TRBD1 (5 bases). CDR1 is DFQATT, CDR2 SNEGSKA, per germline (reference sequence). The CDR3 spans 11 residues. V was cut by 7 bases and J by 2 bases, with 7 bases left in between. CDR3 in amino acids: CSVDITDTQYF. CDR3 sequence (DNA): TGCAGTGTGGACATCACAGATACGCAGTATTTT.

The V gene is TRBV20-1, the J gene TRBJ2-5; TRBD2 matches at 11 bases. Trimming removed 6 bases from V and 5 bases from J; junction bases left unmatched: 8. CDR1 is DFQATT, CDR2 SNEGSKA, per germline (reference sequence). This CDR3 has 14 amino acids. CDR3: CSASATSGVETQYF. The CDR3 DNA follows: TGCAGTGCCTCTGCGACTAGCGGGGTTGAGACCCAGTACTTC.